The 22 T cell receptor beta chains below come from one sample, sequenced in a study of blood T cell repertoires in COVID-19. Assay: immunoSEQ multiplex PCR; the TCRdb copy retains only in-frame clones and omits some. There are approximately 160,000 clones in the sample; around 84% occur only once, and under 7% lies in the top ten. The specimen was PBMCs or T cells enriched from blood (not recorded which). Receptors originate from a man aged 40-50 years who had recovered from COVID-19.

This clone came up once. The rearrangement joins TRBV4-2 to TRBJ2-1; maybe TRBD2 (5 bases). CDR1 is LGHNA and CDR2 is YNFKEQ in the germline V gene. Trimming stripped 0 bases from V and 6 bases from J, with 18 bases between. The CDR3 spans 17 residues. The CDR3 sequence: CASSQDYRASTINEQFF. The CDR3 DNA reads as TGTGCCAGCAGCCAAGATTATAGGGCTAGCACGATCAATGAGCAGTTCTTC.

The V gene is TRBV5-4, the J gene TRBJ2-3, with 14 bases matching TRBD2. Unmatched junction bases numbered 3, after V lost 5 bases and J lost 4 bases. This CDR3 has 15 residues. Germline assignment: CDR1 SGHNT and CDR2 YYREEE (reference sequence). This CDR3 is CASRSGLAGADTQYF. CDR3 in DNA: TGTGCCAGCAGATCGGGACTAGCGGGGGCAGATACGCAGTATTTT.

This chain links TRBV6-5 with TRBJ2-7; 10 nucleotides agree with TRBD1. The CDR3 is 15 residues long. Germline CDR1 and CDR2: MNHEY and SVGAGI. The V and J ends lost 5 bases and 5 bases, in that order; junction bases with no gene match: 9. The CDR3 nucleotides are TGTGCCAGCAGTAGGGGGGACAGGGGATTCGACGAGCAGTACTTC. It yields the protein CASSRGDRGFDEQYF.

V usage is TRBV7-3 and J usage is TRBJ2-2; TRBD1 agrees at 7 bases. V was pared by 1 base and J by 1 base, with 0 bases of the junction left unmatched. The CDR3 contains 15 residues. CDR1 is SGHTA, CDR2 FQGTGA, per germline. The CDR3 coding sequence is TGTGCCAGCAGCTTAAGGACAGGGAACACCGGGGAGCTGTTTTTT. It yields the protein CASSLRTGNTGELFF.

The chain links TRBV5-4 to TRBJ2-4, with TRBD2 matching 8 bases. The CDR3 has 15 residues. Germline assignment: CDR1 SGHNT and CDR2 YYREEE (reference sequence). Germline trimming cut 4 bases from V and 8 bases from J; bases unmatched to any gene: 11. The CDR3 spells CASSPAGGYKDIQYF. DNA for the CDR3: TGTGCCAGCAGCCCGGCGGGGGGCTATAAAGACATTCAGTACTTC.

This clone was seen a few times. The chain carries TRBV2 and TRBJ1-1; a possible D gene is TRBD1 (6 bases). This CDR3 contains 14 residues. Trimming took off 7 bases at V and 0 bases at J, with 12 bases between the two ends. From germline, CDR1 is SNHLY and CDR2 FYNNEI. CDR3: CASTDRFLNTEAFF. CDR3 sequence (DNA): TGTGCCAGCACAGACAGGTTTCTGAACACTGAAGCTTTCTTT. Based on the CDR3 plus reference TRBV2 and TRBJ1-1, the full variable domain is EPEVTQTPSHQVTQMGQEVILRCVPISNHLYFYWYRQILGQKVEFLVSFYNNEISEKSEIFDDQFSVERPDGSNFTLKIRSTKLEDSAMYFCASTDRFLNTEAFFGQGTRLTVV.

The genes are TRBV12-1 and TRBJ2-7; whether TRBD2, the table's D call, matches the DNA was not checked. TRBV12-1 is noted as a pseudogene. This CDR3 is 17 amino acids long. CDR3 coding DNA: TGTGCCAGCAGCTTTGCCCCGCTTTGGACTAGCGGGGACGAGCAGTACTTC. It codes for CASSFAPLWTSGDEQYF.

This clone was seen once. CDR3 loop: CASSLGPSGEKLFF. DNA of the CDR3: TGTGCCAGCAGCTTAGGTCCATCGGGTGAAAAACTGTTTTTT. J is TRBJ1-4 and V is TRBV7-9; D is unresolved. Germline V gene lookup returns CDR1 SEHNR and CDR2 FQNEAQ (reference sequence). The CDR3 runs 14 residues. V was pared by 1 base and J by 7 bases, with 10 bases between.

V gene TRBV6-5 combines with J gene TRBJ1-1; possibly TRBD1 for D (5 bases). The CDR3 consists of 12 residues. V lost 7 bases, J lost 4 bases, and 10 bases lay in between. Per the germline V gene, CDR1 is MNHEY and CDR2 is SVGAGI. The CDR3 sequence: CASKQGITEAFF. CDR3 in DNA: TGTGCCAGCAAGCAGGGTATCACTGAAGCTTTCTTT.

The rearrangement uses TRBV25-1 and TRBJ2-1; 10 bases are shared with TRBD2. There are 14 residues in the CDR3. Looked up from germline, CDR1 is MGHDK and CDR2 is SYGVNS. V was clipped by 4 bases and J by 9 bases; unmatched bases: 6. The CDR3 spells CASSAGTSVLEQFF. Here the CDR3 DNA reads TGTGCCAGCAGTGCCGGGACTAGCGTTCTTGAGCAGTTCTTC.

The chain recombines TRBV6-6 with TRBJ1-5; D perhaps matches TRBD1 (6 bases). The germline gives CDR1 MNHNY, CDR2 SVGAGI (reference sequence). This CDR3 has 15 residues. Deletions cut 5 bases from V and 6 bases from J, with 17 bases between. CDR3 coding DNA: TGTGCCAGCAGTCTTCAGGGGACCAGGGGTCAGCCCCAGCATTTT. Translated: CASSLQGTRGQPQHF.

This clone appeared once. CDR3 bases: TGCGCCAGCAGCCCCGGGACAGGGGGGAATAGCAATCAGCCCCAGCATTTT. Protein product: CASSPGTGGNSNQPQHF. The chain joins TRBV10-2 to TRBJ1-5, with 11 bases aligning to TRBD1. V trimming: 6 bases; J trimming: 0 bases; junction bases outside the gene matches: 7. CDR1 and CDR2 from the germline V gene are WSHSY and SAAADI. This CDR3 comprises 17 residues.

Here the CDR3 reads CAWRPGQPNTEAFF. CDR3 in DNA: TGTGCCTGGAGGCCAGGGCAGCCTAACACTGAAGCTTTCTTT. This rearrangement joins TRBV30 to TRBJ1-1, with D possibly being TRBD1 (5 bases). The CDR3 has 14 residues. Trimming removed 3 bases at V and 2 bases at J, with 13 bases between. Germline V gene sequence: CDR1 GTSNPN, CDR2 SVGIG (reference sequence).

The chain links TRBV24-1 to TRBJ2-3; D might be TRBD2 (5 bases). The V and J ends lost 2 bases and 6 bases respectively, with 14 bases between them. CDR3 length: 15 amino acids. Germline CDR1 KGHDR, CDR2 SFDVKD. The CDR3 DNA reads as TGTGCCACCAGTGATTCCCGTCGGGGTTCGGATACGCAGTATTTT. Its translation: CATSDSRRGSDTQYF.

The chain recombines TRBV7-3 with TRBJ2-5; 8 nucleotides align to TRBD1. Trimming cost V 5 bases and J 5 bases; bases outside gene matches: 4. This CDR3 spans 13 amino acids. Germline V CDR1 and CDR2: SGHTA, FQGTGA. The CDR3: CASSPRGHETQYF. In DNA, the CDR3 is TGTGCCAGCAGCCCCAGGGGGCACGAGACCCAGTACTTC.

The V and J genes are TRBV6-5 and TRBJ2-5; TRBD1 agrees at 7 bases. Germline-derived CDR1 and CDR2 are MNHEY and SVGAGI. V was clipped by 7 bases and J by 5 bases; unmatched bases: 10. There are 14 residues in the CDR3. The CDR3 protein is CASKSSGQRETQYF. The CDR3 bases are TGTGCCAGCAAGAGCTCGGGACAGAGGGAGACCCAGTACTTC.

This clone was counted once. V is TRBV6-5 and J is TRBJ2-7; tentatively, D is TRBD1 (6 bases). This CDR3 has 13 residues. Germline CDR1 MNHEY, CDR2 SVGAGI. V was trimmed by 7 bases and J by 2 bases, leaving 12 bases between them. CDR3 in amino acids: CASKTDSPYEQYV. The CDR3 DNA is TGTGCCAGCAAGACGGACAGCCCCTACGAGCAGTACGTC.

The gene calls are TRBV19 and TRBJ1-2; the match to TRBD1 covers 7 bases. CDR3 length equals 18 residues. Germline V gene data show CDR1 as LNHDA and CDR2 as SQIVND (reference sequence). With 4 bases clipped from V and 2 bases from J, the junction kept 16 bases outside the gene matches. The CDR3 protein is CASSRDRDSHILNYGYTF. The CDR3 bases are TGTGCCAGTAGTAGAGACCGGGACAGCCATATCCTCAACTATGGCTACACCTTC.

About this clone: The junction and the germline gene differ at one end; a read error may be behind it. The chain recombines TRBV7-8 with TRBJ1-1, with D perhaps matching TRBD1 (6 bases). Looked up from germline, CDR1 is SGHVS and CDR2 is FQNEAQ. The CDR3 has 14 residues. CDR3 sequence reads: CASSLAGEANEAFF. The CDR3 DNA is TGTGCCAGCAGCCTAGCAGGGGAAGCGAATGAAGCTTTCTTT.

The chain carries TRBV7-3 and TRBJ2-3, with 7 bases fitting TRBD2. Germline lookup yields CDR1 SGHTA and CDR2 FQGTGA. The CDR3 covers 14 residues. J was trimmed by 1 base and V by 5 bases; bases with no gene match: 3. The chain's CDR3 is CASSELAGTDTQYF. The CDR3 bases are TGTGCCAGCAGCGAGCTAGCGGGCACAGATACGCAGTATTTT. The complete variable domain, with remaining parts taken from reference TRBV7-3 and TRBJ2-3, reads GAGVSQTPSNKVTEKGKYVELRCDPISGHTALYWYRQSLGQGPEFLIYFQGTGAADDSGLPNDRFFAVRPEGSVSTLKIQRTERGDSAVYLCASSELAGTDTQYFGPGTRLTVL.

The chain joins TRBV9 to TRBJ2-2; 9 nucleotides match TRBD1. The CDR3 contains 18 residues. V dropped 4 bases and J dropped 2; count of bases not matched to a gene: 12. In germline, CDR1 is SGDLS, CDR2 YYNGEE. CDR3 amino acids: CASSHPARDRANTGELFF. The CDR3, as DNA: TGTGCCAGCAGCCACCCCGCCCGGGACAGGGCTAACACCGGGGAGCTGTTTTTT.

The chain joins TRBV29-1 to TRBJ1-1; D is possibly TRBD1 (6 bases). The CDR3 is 13 amino acids. The germline gives CDR1 SQVTM, CDR2 ANQGSEA. The V end lost 7 bases, the J end lost 0 bases, and 12 bases lay between the germline ends. CDR3 amino acids: CSGRTALNTEAFF. The CDR3 nucleotides read TGCAGCGGGCGGACAGCGTTGAACACTGAAGCTTTCTTT.